Listed here is a single TCR beta chain. Its specificity is not known. Sequencing was performed with immunoSEQ multiplex PCR; in TCRdb, only in-frame clones are kept and a portion is missing. The table shows approximately 48,000 clones, with roughly 92% occurring only once. The record originates from a study of siplizumab effects on memory and regulatory T cells. The CDR3 is 18 amino acids. V was clipped by 4 bases and J by 7 bases; unmatched bases: 14. The germline CDR1 and CDR2 sequences are SGHRS and YFSETQ. Study-wide findings and caveats: A small minority of alloreactive clones were mapped to unstimulated subsets. Naive T cells appeared more diverse than memory cells and seemed to be major alloresponse contributors. The Treg-derived share of mappable alloreactive CD4+ clones averaged approximately 71% with siplizumab and 25% to 30% in controls. Among sequences traceable to unstimulated CD4+ memory cells, alloreactive ones were significantly reduced by siplizumab.

The source of this sequence is a human donor in good health. V is TRBV5-1 and J is TRBJ2-2, with 12 bases that match TRBD2. The sequencing sample was made of CD8+ T cells sorted from blood. CDR3 in DNA: TGCGCCAGCAGCCAACGGAGTCTAGCGGGAGGGCCTGGCGGGGAGCTGTTTTTT. Protein: CASSQRSLAGGPGGELFF.